A selection of T cell receptor beta chains follows, all from one sample in a study of T cell repertoires in aging, cancer and after chemotherapy. TCRdb independently ran MiXCR on the multiplex PCR reads; one entry per CDR3 protein. Here the sample spans some 3,800 distinct CDR3 sequences, about 31% being singletons. Sequenced sample: blood. The receptors were gathered from a human donor with a solid tumor. CDR3s include the opening cysteine and the closing phenylalanine or tryptophan. D genes are given only for firm matches. Not every row has a clone size; where given, it reads once, few, many or a size class.

TRBD2 TRBJ2-1 - TRBV12-3/TRBV12-4 TGTGCCAGCAGTTTCACTAGCGGGAGGGCCAATGAGCAGTTCTTC CASSFTSGRANEQFF
- TRBJ1-5 - TRBV15 TGTGCCACCAGCAGAGATCTTGGCCAGCCCCAGCATTTT CATSRDLGQPQHF
TRBD2 TRBJ2-7 few TRBV13 TGTGCCAGCAGCTCGGGACTAGCGGTCTACGAGCAGTACTTC CASSSGLAVYEQYF
TRBD2 TRBJ2-7 - TRBV27 TGTGCCAGCAGTTCCTATCGGACTAGCGGGCCCGAAGGTACCTACGAGCAGTACTTC CASSSYRTSGPEGTYEQYF
- TRBJ1-1 - TRBV6-1 TGTGCCAGCACCCCAGGCCTTCCCACTGAAGCTTTCTTT CASTPGLPTEAFF
- TRBJ2-2 - TRBV6-5 TGTGCCAGCAGGGGGGTCTGGACAGCCGGGGAGCTGTTTTTT CASRGVWTAGELFF
- TRBJ2-7 - TRBV6-1 TGTGCCAGCAGTAAGCGCGACCGGTCCTACGAGCAGTACTTC CASSKRDRSYEQYF
- TRBJ2-1 - TRBV20-1 TGCAGCACCGACAGTGGTTACAATGAGCAGTTCTTC CSTDSGYNEQFF
- TRBJ1-1 - TRBV18 TGTGCCAGCTCATCCGGGGCGAACACTGAAGCTTTCTTT CASSSGANTEAFF
TRBD2 TRBJ2-3 - TRBV13 TGTGCCAGCAGCCCAGGGAATAGCGGGAGGGTCGGAACGCAGTATTTT CASSPGNSGRVGTQYF
- TRBJ1-2 few TRBV24-1 TGTGCCACCAGTGCCAACGATTGGGCGGGAGGTCATGGCTACACCTTC CATSANDWAGGHGYTF
- TRBJ2-3 - TRBV20-1 TGCAGTGCCACCTTCGCGGGCCAGGTTGGGACAGATACGCAGTATTTT CSATFAGQVGTDTQYF
- TRBJ2-3 - TRBV5-4 TGTGCCAGCAGCTTTATTTTATCGAGGCAGGGAAGCACAGATACGCAGTATTTT CASSFILSRQGSTDTQYF
TRBD2 TRBJ2-1 - TRBV5-1 TGCGCCAGCAGCTTGGTTCCTAGCGGGTCGTATGAGCAGTTCTTC CASSLVPSGSYEQFF
- TRBJ2-5 - TRBV10-1 TGCGCCAGCAGTTGGGGGGTTTGTGGGCAACATGAAGAGACCCAGTACTTC CASSWGVCGQHEETQYF
- TRBJ2-1 few TRBV6-1 TGTGCCAGCAGGGGGACACCCTACAATGAGCAGTTCTTC CASRGTPYNEQFF
- TRBJ1-4 - TRBV21-1 TGTGCCAGCAGCAAGAGTGGCCAGGCATGGGAAAAACTGTTTTTT CASSKSGQAWEKLFF
- TRBJ1-5 - TRBV6-2/TRBV6-3 TGTGCCAGCAGCCCTTTGGTTAGCAATCAGCCCCAGCATTTT CASSPLVSNQPQHF
- TRBJ1-5 - TRBV7-2 TGTGCCAGCAGCCGGGGTCAGGAGTTGAGAGGAGATAGCAATCAGCCCCAGCATTTT CASSRGQELRGDSNQPQHF
TRBD2 TRBJ2-4 once TRBV13 TGTGCCAGCAGCACCCCGGGACTAGCGGGAGGGCCCGGTCAAAACATTCAGTACTTC CASSTPGLAGGPGQNIQYF
- TRBJ1-1 - TRBV27 TGTGCCACCTCGGAGGGAGGCTTCATGAACACTGAAGCTCTCTTT CATSEGGFMNTEALF
- TRBJ2-2 - TRBV19 TGTGCCAGTAGTACCTTAGCGCGGGATCTGTTTTTT CASSTLARDLFF
- TRBJ1-4 medium-sized TRBV29-1 TGCAGCGCTGGAGGGGTCGCAGGGGCGGGAAAACTGTTTTTT CSAGGVAGAGKLFF
- TRBJ2-1 - TRBV6-2/TRBV6-3 TGTGCCAGCGGCCCTAACAGGGTTTCAGGGCAGTTCTTC CASGPNRVSGQFF
- TRBJ2-3 - TRBV5-4 TGTGCCAGCAGCTTAGGTCATGGCAGGGTCGGAGATACGCAGTATTTT CASSLGHGRVGDTQYF
- TRBJ1-5 few TRBV6-5 TGTGCCAGCAGTTACGGAAGGGGGGGGAATCAGCCCCAGCATTTT CASSYGRGGNQPQHF
- TRBJ1-1 - TRBV12-3/TRBV12-4 TGTGCCAGCAGTCTACAGGTAAACACTGAAGCTTTCTTT CASSLQVNTEAFF
TRBD2 TRBJ2-1 once TRBV5-1 TGCGCCAGCAGCCCTGCCGGGGGGAACTCCTACAATGAGCAGTTCTTC CASSPAGGNSYNEQFF
- TRBJ2-7 few TRBV5-4 TGTGCCAGCAGCGGGGAGGGACAGACCCTCTACGAGCAGTACTTC CASSGEGQTLYEQYF
TRBD2 TRBJ2-1 - TRBV27 TGTGCCACTACGATGACTAGCGGGGTCAATGAGCAGTTCTTC CATTMTSGVNEQFF
- TRBJ1-1 few TRBV6-5 TGTGCCAGCAGTTACTCAGGGGCGGACACTGAAGCTTTCTTT CASSYSGADTEAFF
- TRBJ2-7 medium-sized TRBV6-1 TGTGCCAGCAGGGACACAGGAGACCACGAGCAGTACTTC CASRDTGDHEQYF
TRBD2 TRBJ2-1 - TRBV12-3/TRBV12-4 TGTGCCAGCGAGTCGGGAGGGCCTGGCAATGAGCAGTTCTTC CASESGGPGNEQFF
- TRBJ1-6 - TRBV27 TGTGCCAGCACTCATAGGGGGTATAATTCACCCCTCCACTTT CASTHRGYNSPLHF
TRBD2 TRBJ2-3 - TRBV19 TGTGCCAGTAGTTCCGGACTAGCGGGAGATTACACAGATACGCAGTATTTT CASSSGLAGDYTDTQYF
TRBD2 TRBJ2-3 - TRBV18 TGTGCCAGCTCAAGACTAGCAAACGAAGGGGATACGCAGTATTTT CASSRLANEGDTQYF
- TRBJ1-5 - TRBV5-4 TGTGCCAGCAGCCCTCTAGGGGCCTCCCATCCAAGCAATCAGCCCCAGCATTTT CASSPLGASHPSNQPQHF
- TRBJ2-6 few TRBV6-1 TGTGCCAGCAGTGGGGGGGACTCCGGGGCCAACGTCCTGACTTTC CASSGGDSGANVLTF
TRBD1 TRBJ1-4 few TRBV19 TGTGCCAGTAGGCCCAGGGGGCCATCTAATGAAAAACTGTTTTTT CASRPRGPSNEKLFF
TRBD1 TRBJ1-2 medium-sized TRBV6-5 TGTGCCAGCAGGGGCGGGACAGGGACTTATGGCTACACCTTC CASRGGTGTYGYTF
TRBD2 TRBJ2-2 - TRBV4-2 TGTGCCAGCAGCCCCCCGGGTGGAGGGACTAGCGGGAGGGCCAGCGGGGAGCTGTTTTTT CASSPPGGGTSGRASGELFF
- TRBJ2-3 - TRBV24-1 TGTGCCACCAGTGGGGCTGCCTCCACAGATACGCAGTATTTT CATSGAASTDTQYF
- TRBJ2-3 - TRBV10-1 TGCGCCAGCAGTGAGTTGTCGGCAGGGCACGATACGCAGTATTTT CASSELSAGHDTQYF
- TRBJ1-2 medium-sized TRBV12-3/TRBV12-4 TGTGCCAGCAGTTTAGAAGTAGGCTACACCTTC CASSLEVGYTF
TRBD1 TRBJ2-2 few TRBV27 TGTGCCAGCAATCCTCGGACAGGCTCGAACACCGGGGAGCTGTTTTTT CASNPRTGSNTGELFF
- TRBJ2-5 medium-sized TRBV19 TGTGCCAGTAGTATAGTGGCGGGTGGGGAAGAGACCCAGTACTTC CASSIVAGGEETQYF
TRBD2 TRBJ2-1 few TRBV6-2/TRBV6-3 TGTGCCAGCAGTTCTCTGGCTAGCGGGAGGGAGAGGTACAATGAGCAGTTCTTC CASSSLASGRERYNEQFF
TRBD1 TRBJ1-2 few TRBV6-4 TGTGCCAGCAGTGACTCTGCCCCGGGACAGGGGGTGGAAGGCTACACCTTC CASSDSAPGQGVEGYTF
TRBD2 TRBJ2-5 medium-sized TRBV5-4 TGTGCCAGCAGGACTAGCGGGAGGGCCGAAGAGACCCAGTACTTC CASRTSGRAEETQYF
- TRBJ1-2 medium-sized TRBV29-1 TGCAGCGTTCAGGCCGTCTATGGCTACACCTTC CSVQAVYGYTF
- TRBJ1-1 large TRBV18 TGTGCCAGCTCACCACCGATGGCGCGTGAAGCTTTCTTT CASSPPMAREAFF
TRBD2 TRBJ2-3 large TRBV29-1 TGCAGCGTTCGCCCTAGCGGAGGCACAGATACGCAGTATTTT CSVRPSGGTDTQYF
TRBD1 TRBJ2-5 few TRBV18 TGTGCCAGCTCACCCGCCGGACCAGGGGGAGAGACCCAGTACTTC CASSPAGPGGETQYF
- TRBJ2-1 - TRBV5-1 TGCGCCAGCAGCAGGACCGGGACAAACAATGAGCAGTTCTTC CASSRTGTNNEQFF